This entry describes one T cell receptor beta chain. Looked up from germline, CDR1 is GTSNPN and CDR2 is SVGIG (reference sequence). The CDR3 covers 13 residues. Trimming pared 0 bases from V and 8 bases from J, leaving 11 bases between. The data were taken from a study of blood T cell repertoires in COVID-19. Sequencing was performed with immunoSEQ multiplex PCR; in TCRdb, only in-frame clones are kept and a portion is missing. The repertoire consists of under 130,000 clones, with approximately 89% occurring once and the leading ten covering about 15%. Material: peripheral blood. This TCR came from a woman of 80 years or more in a cohort sampled during active COVID-19. The chain carries TRBV30 and TRBJ1-5; D is uncertain. The CDR3 region is CAWSVIGSEPQHF. CDR3 DNA: TGTGCCTGGAGTGTAATAGGTAGCGAGCCCCAGCATTTT.